The following is a T cell receptor (beta chain) sequence with its context. The sample comes from a study of blood T cell repertoires in COVID-19. Study in general: Specimens from acute and convalescent COVID-19 originated in the United States, Italy and Spain. T cells, B-cell-depleted T cells, or PBMCs provided the cDNA or gDNA that served as material.

From germline, CDR1 is SGHTA and CDR2 FQGNSA. V lost 1 base to trimming and J lost 4 bases, with 13 bases between them. CDR3 size: 15 residues. Profiled with immunoSEQ multiplex PCR; TCRdb holds only in-frame clones, not every one. The sample yields approximately 220,000 clones, about four fifths seen once. Clinical history as reported by participants underpinned cohort assignment. The material sequenced was PBMCs or T cells enriched from blood (not recorded which). The chain joins TRBV7-2 to TRBJ1-2; a possible D gene is TRBD1 (6 bases). This sequence was found in a woman in her thirties or forties who had recovered from COVID-19. The CDR3 loop is CASSLGGGQVYGYTF. The CDR3 region has the DNA TGTGCCAGCAGCTTAGGCGGGGGGCAAGTCTATGGCTACACCTTC.